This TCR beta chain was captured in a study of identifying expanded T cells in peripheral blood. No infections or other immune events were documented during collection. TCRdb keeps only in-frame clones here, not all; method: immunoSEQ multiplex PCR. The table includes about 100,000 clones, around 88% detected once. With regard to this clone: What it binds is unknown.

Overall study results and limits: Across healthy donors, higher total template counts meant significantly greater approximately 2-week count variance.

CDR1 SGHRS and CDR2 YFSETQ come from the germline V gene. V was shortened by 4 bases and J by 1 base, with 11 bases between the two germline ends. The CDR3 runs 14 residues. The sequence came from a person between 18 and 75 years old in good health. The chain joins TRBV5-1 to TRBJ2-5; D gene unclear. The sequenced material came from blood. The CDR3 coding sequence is TGCGCCAGCAGCCCCCAGTCTACCCAAGAGACCCAGTACTTC. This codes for CASSPQSTQETQYF.